Following are 32 T cell receptor beta chains from one sample sequenced in a study of blood T cells in healthy people across ages. Together with a sample-barcoded 5' primer, a J-beta primer mix was included in a second PCR lasting roughly 6 to 12 cycles. MiXCR was run by TCRdb on the 5' RACE reads, yielding one entry per CDR3 protein. This table holds 700,000 or so distinct CDR3 sequences, less than 45% found once. Sequenced: blood. The receptors were sampled from a man of 80 years or more in good health.

This clonotype was seen repeatedly, ten times or more. This chain links TRBV5-1 with TRBJ2-5; D is perhaps TRBD1 or TRBD2 (5 bases each). Germline CDR1 and CDR2: SGHRS and YFSETQ. The CDR3 extends over 17 amino acids. Between the trimmed V and J ends, which lost 3 bases and 5 bases, there was a span of 23 bases. The CDR3 DNA follows: TGCGCCAGCAGCTCCGGGGTGCAGGGCTTCCAGTGGGAGACCCAGTACTTC. This encodes CASSSGVQGFQWETQYF.

As to this clonotype: The junction departs from germline at one end; a sequencing error may be responsible. The gene calls are TRBV7-6 and TRBJ2-7; 7 nucleotides align to TRBD1. Germline V CDR1 and CDR2: SGHVS, FNYEAQ. CDR3 length: 15 residues. The CDR3 protein is CTSSLAGTDFNEQYF. The CDR3 nucleotides are TGTACCAGCAGCTTAGCCGGGACAGACTTCAATGAGCAGTACTTC.

This chain links TRBV15 with TRBJ2-2; 11 positions agree with TRBD2. This CDR3 is 16 amino acids long. Trimming cost V 5 bases and J 6 bases; bases outside gene matches: 8. Germline V gives CDR1 LNHNV, CDR2 YYDKDF (reference sequence). The DNA for the CDR3 is TGTGCCACCAGCGGAATCCGACTAGCGGGACCCGGGGAGCTGTTTTTT. Protein product: CATSGIRLAGPGELFF.

J is TRBJ2-3 and V is TRBV11-1; D is ambiguous. V was clipped by 3 bases and J by 2 bases, with 9 bases between them. CDR1 and CDR2 (germline): SGHAT, FQDESV (reference sequence). The CDR3 contains 14 residues. CDR3 region: CASSFRVYTDTQYF. The CDR3 DNA reads TGTGCCAGCAGCTTTCGGGTCTACACAGATACGCAGTATTTT. Combining the CDR3 with reference TRBV11-1 and TRBJ2-3 gives the whole variable domain EAEVAQSPRYKITEKSQAVAFWCDPISGHATLYWYRQILGQGPELLVQFQDESVVDDSQLPKDRFSAERLKGVDSTLKIQPAELGDSAMYLCASSFRVYTDTQYFGPGTRLTVL.

This clonotype was detected only a few times. The rearrangement uses TRBV11-3 and TRBJ2-1; D unclear. Germline V CDR1 and CDR2: SGHNT, YENEEA. This CDR3 region has 15 residues. Trimming stripped 3 bases from V and 4 bases from J, with 13 bases between. As DNA, the CDR3 is TGTGCCAGCAGCTTGCAAGTAACGGCTTACAATGAGCAGTTCTTC. Protein sequence: CASSLQVTAYNEQFF.

The chain uses TRBV7-2 and TRBJ2-3, with no clear D. The CDR3 totals 15 residues. CDR1 and CDR2 from the germline V gene are SGHTA and FQGNSA. The germline V and J ends were trimmed by 5 bases and 5 bases, with 17 bases remaining between them. CDR3 loop: CASSTRTNFEDTQYF. The CDR3 coding sequence is TGTGCCAGCAGCACCAGGACCAACTTCGAAGATACGCAGTATTTT.

This chain links TRBV28 with TRBJ1-1; no firm D call. Germline-derived CDR1 and CDR2 are MDHEN and SYDVKM. The CDR3 runs to 14 residues. Trimming stripped 6 bases from V and 1 base from J, with 12 bases between. CDR3 nucleotide sequence: TGTGCCAGCAGCAAGGATGCAGGGAACACTGAAGCTTTCTTT. Protein sequence: CASSKDAGNTEAFF.

This clonotype was counted ten times or more. J is TRBJ1-1 and V is TRBV6-5, with 9 bases matching TRBD1. CDR3 size: 14 residues. CDR1 is MNHEY and CDR2 is SVGAGI in the germline V gene. Germline trimming cut 2 bases from V and 6 bases from J; bases unmatched to any gene: 4. The CDR3 sequence is CASSYTDRGSEAFF. CDR3 bases: TGTGCCAGCAGTTACACAGACAGGGGGTCTGAAGCTTTCTTT.

The CDR3 here is CASSQKGPHDPISNYEQYF. The CDR3, as DNA: TGCGCCAGCAGCCAAAAGGGACCTCACGACCCAATCTCCAACTACGAGCAGTACTTC. The chain couples TRBV4-1 to TRBJ2-5, with D perhaps assigned TRBD1 or TRBD2 (5 bases each). The J call is in doubt because the DNA end fits TRBJ2-7 better. There are 19 residues in the CDR3. Per the germline V gene, CDR1 is MGHRA and CDR2 is YSYEKL.

The V and J genes are TRBV2 and TRBJ2-3; 8 nucleotides agree with TRBD2. Germline values: CDR1 SNHLY, CDR2 FYNNEI. V was clipped by 6 bases and J by 2 bases; unmatched bases: 4. CDR3 length equals 14 residues. CDR3: CASSRGGYTDTQYF. The CDR3 region has the DNA TGTGCCAGCAGCCGGGGGGGGTACACAGATACGCAGTATTTT.

J is TRBJ1-6 and V is TRBV7-8, with D hard to call. Trimming took off 2 bases at V and 17 bases at J, with 16 bases between the two ends. The CDR3 has 13 amino acids. CDR1 is SGHVS and CDR2 is FQNEAQ in the germline V gene. The CDR3 bases are TGTGCCAGCAGCTTAACCCCCCGGGCTACCTTCCACTTT. Translation gives CASSLTPRATFHF.

The chain combines TRBV7-2 with TRBJ2-5; 13 bases match TRBD2. CDR1 is SGHTA and CDR2 is FQGNSA in the germline V gene. The CDR3 loop spans 16 amino acids. After removal of 4 bases from V and 7 bases from J, the junction contained 9 bases not matched to a gene. The CDR3 DNA reads TGTGCCAGCAGCTCAAGGACTAGCGGGGGTAGTGGGACCCAGTACTTC. Amino acid sequence: CASSSRTSGGSGTQYF.

This chain joins TRBV10-3 and TRBJ2-1; the match to TRBD1 covers 8 bases. V lost 0 bases, J lost 10 bases, and 5 bases stayed unmatched. Germline V gene sequence: CDR1 ENHRY, CDR2 SYGVKD. The CDR3 runs 14 residues. CDR3 residues: CAISESQGAQEQFF. The CDR3 bases are TGTGCCATCAGTGAGTCGCAGGGGGCCCAGGAGCAGTTCTTC.

This sequence joins TRBV6-5 and TRBJ2-3; unclear D gene. Trimming pared 7 bases from V and 2 bases from J, leaving 7 bases between. This CDR3 comprises 12 residues. Looked up from germline, CDR1 is MNHEY and CDR2 is SVGAGI. CDR3 sequence: CASTSHTDTQYF. CDR3 DNA: TGTGCCAGCACGTCGCACACAGATACGCAGTATTTT.

This chain uses TRBV28 with TRBJ1-5; D might be TRBD1 (5 bases). Germline loops: CDR1 MDHEN, CDR2 SYDVKM. Trimming pared 3 bases from V and 0 bases from J, leaving 12 bases between. The CDR3 runs 16 residues. CDR3 nucleotides: TGTGCCAGCAGTTTGGGGCGTCAGGGTAGCAATCAGCCCCAGCATTTT. Amino acids: CASSLGRQGSNQPQHF.

This clonotype is a singleton in its sample. CDR3 sequence reads: CASSESRGRGYGYTF. In DNA, the CDR3 is TGTGCCAGCAGTGAAAGTCGAGGGAGGGGCTATGGCTACACCTTC. J is TRBJ1-2 and V is TRBV2; tentatively, D is TRBD1 (5 bases). The CDR3 is 15 residues long. The V end lost 2 bases, the J end lost 4 bases, and 14 bases lay between the germline ends. CDR1 is SNHLY, CDR2 FYNNEI, per germline.

The rearrangement links TRBV12-3 or TRBV12-4 to TRBJ2-1; 8 positions match TRBD2. This CDR3 contains 15 residues. The J segment lost 6 bases and the V segment lost 1 base, leaving 5 bases of the junction unmatched. Here the CDR3 DNA reads TGTGCCAGCAGTTTAGAACTAGCGGCCTTCAATGAGCAGTTCTTC. Protein product: CASSLELAAFNEQFF.

The V gene is TRBV20-1, the J gene TRBJ2-7; TRBD2 might be the D (7 bases). Deletions cut 3 bases from V and 2 bases from J, with 14 bases between. CDR1 is DFQATT and CDR2 is SNEGSKA in the germline V gene (reference sequence). This CDR3 spans 14 amino acids. The CDR3 DNA is TGCAGTGCTAGCAGGGGAGGGGGGACCTACGAGCAGTACTTC. Amino acids: CSASRGGGTYEQYF.

The rearrangement uses TRBV6-2 or TRBV6-3 and TRBJ1-1; D is ambiguous. CDR3 length: 15 residues. In germline, CDR1 is MNHEY, CDR2 SVGEGT. V was trimmed by 3 bases and J by 0 bases, leaving 11 bases between them. The chain's CDR3 is CASSYPSQLNTEAFF. Here the CDR3 DNA reads TGTGCCAGCAGTTATCCCTCTCAGCTGAACACTGAAGCTTTCTTT.

The rearrangement uses TRBV5-1 and TRBJ2-3; D gene unclear. CDR1 SGHRS and CDR2 YFSETQ come from the germline V gene. The V and J ends lost 4 bases and 4 bases respectively, with 16 bases between them. The CDR3 runs to 15 residues. CDR3 sequence reads: CASSVVLPAPDTQYF. The CDR3 DNA is TGCGCCAGCAGCGTGGTACTTCCCGCCCCAGATACGCAGTATTTT.

This clonotype was recorded a few times. CDR3: CASSLQTSGDEKLFF. For the CDR3, the DNA is TGTGCCAGCAGCTTACAGACCTCCGGCGACGAAAAACTGTTTTTT. The chain links TRBV7-9 to TRBJ1-4, with D unclear. The CDR3 runs to 15 residues. Deletions cut 2 bases from V and 8 bases from J, with 15 bases between. Germline CDR1 SEHNR, CDR2 FQNEAQ (reference sequence). The variable domain in full, completed from reference TRBV7-9 and TRBJ1-4, reads DTGVSQNPRHKITKRGQNVTFRCDPISEHNRLYWYRQTLGQGPEFLTYFQNEAQLEKSRLLSDRFSAERPKGSFSTLEIQRTEQGDSAMYLCASSLQTSGDEKLFFGSGTQLSVL.

V is TRBV9 and J is TRBJ2-1; 9 bases line up with TRBD2. The CDR3 contains 16 residues. V trimming: 0 bases; J trimming: 8 bases; junction bases outside the gene matches: 9. The germline gives CDR1 SGDLS, CDR2 YYNGEE. This CDR3 is CASSVGMLAGVDEQFF. CDR3 bases: TGTGCCAGCAGCGTAGGTATGTTAGCGGGAGTGGATGAGCAGTTCTTC.

V and J are TRBV4-1 and TRBJ2-7, with 9 bases that match TRBD1. Looked up from germline, CDR1 is MGHRA and CDR2 is YSYEKL. The CDR3 runs to 18 residues. Trimming cost V 0 bases and J 2 bases; bases outside gene matches: 11. CDR3: CASSQEEGGTGPPYEQYF. In nucleotides, the CDR3 is TGCGCCAGCAGCCAAGAAGAGGGAGGGACAGGGCCCCCCTACGAGCAGTACTTC.

Of note for this clonotype: A much larger clone differs by one base, so this may be a read error. This chain joins TRBV5-5 and TRBJ1-1, with D unresolved. The length of the CDR3 is 13 residues. Germline lookup yields CDR1 SGHKS and CDR2 YYEKEE (reference sequence). V lost 2 bases, J lost 0 bases, and 5 bases lay in between. This CDR3 is CASSFDVNTEAFF. The DNA of the CDR3 is TGTGCCAGCAGCTTTGACGTGAACACTGAAGCTTTCTTT.

A word on this clonotype: At one boundary the junction diverges from the germline segment, which might be a read error. The chain recombines TRBV9 with TRBJ1-1, with D possibly matching TRBD1 (6 bases). The germline V gene has CDR1 SGDLS and CDR2 YYNGEE. This CDR3 spans 13 amino acids. The CDR3 region is CTSSTGLNTEAFF. CDR3 coding DNA: TGTACCAGCAGCACAGGGTTGAACACTGAAGCTTTCTTT.

With regard to this clonotype: A junction boundary mismatches the germline segment, possibly from a read error. This chain uses TRBV28 with TRBJ2-3; 11 positions agree with TRBD2. Germline V gives CDR1 MDHEN, CDR2 SYDVKM. The CDR3 contains 15 residues. CDR3 coding DNA: TGTGCCAGCAGCCTGACTAGCGGGACCACAGATGCGCAGTATTTT. Protein: CASSLTSGTTDAQYF.

This sequence joins TRBV5-1 and TRBJ2-7, with D unclear. Per germline, CDR1 SGHRS and CDR2 YFSETQ. This CDR3 contains 15 residues. V was cut by 4 bases and J by 6 bases, with 20 bases left in between. CDR3 loop: CASSPRPGLASEQYF. The CDR3, as DNA: TGCGCCAGCAGCCCCCGACCCGGGTTGGCGAGCGAGCAGTACTTC.

This clonotype was seen more than once but under ten times. The chain combines TRBV29-1 with TRBJ1-6, with 8 bases aligning to TRBD1. This CDR3 is 15 amino acids long. Germline assignment: CDR1 SQVTM and CDR2 ANQGSEA. Unmatched junction bases numbered 3, after V lost 5 bases and J lost 0 bases. The CDR3 region has the DNA TGCAGCGTTAGACAGGGGAGCTCCTATAATTCACCCCTCCACTTT. Translation: CSVRQGSSYNSPLHF.

This clonotype was recorded at least ten times. The V call is TRBV29-1, the J call TRBJ1-4; D is unclear. Between the trimmed V and J ends, which lost 4 bases and 5 bases, there was a span of 11 bases. Germline loops: CDR1 SQVTM, CDR2 ANQGSEA. This CDR3 has 13 residues. The CDR3 nucleotides are TGCAGCGTTGCTCCAGGTGTCAATGAAAAACTGTTTTTT. This encodes CSVAPGVNEKLFF.

This clonotype was counted a few times. This chain links TRBV2 with TRBJ2-3; no firm D call. V was trimmed by 6 bases and J by 2 bases, leaving 15 bases between them. The CDR3 extends over 15 amino acids. Germline CDR1 reads SNHLY; CDR2 reads FYNNEI. CDR3 sequence (DNA): TGTGCCAGCAGAGAAAACATGGACCTCACAGATACGCAGTATTTT. Encoded protein: CASRENMDLTDTQYF. Combining the CDR3 with reference TRBV2 and TRBJ2-3 gives the whole variable domain EPEVTQTPSHQVTQMGQEVILRCVPISNHLYFYWYRQILGQKVEFLVSFYNNEISEKSEIFDDQFSVERPDGSNFTLKIRSTKLEDSAMYFCASRENMDLTDTQYFGPGTRLTVL.

Details on this clonotype: A much larger clone lies a single base off, so this may be a read error. The chain is built from TRBV4-3 and TRBJ2-1; D possibly corresponds to TRBD1 (5 bases). The CDR3 covers 13 residues. Germline lookup yields CDR1 LGHNA and CDR2 YSLEER. CDR3 bases: TGCGTCAGCAGCCAGGGCTTGGGGAATGAGCAGTTCTTC. This gives the protein CVSSQGLGNEQFF.

This clonotype came up once. This sequence joins TRBV20-1 and TRBJ2-5; 9 bases agree with TRBD2. V was clipped by 5 bases and J by 7 bases; unmatched bases: 11. CDR3 size: 14 residues. Germline V gene data show CDR1 as DFQATT and CDR2 as SNEGSKA (reference sequence). This CDR3 is CSASAASGKRTQYF. Here the CDR3 DNA reads TGCAGTGCTTCCGCGGCTAGCGGGAAGCGGACCCAGTACTTC.